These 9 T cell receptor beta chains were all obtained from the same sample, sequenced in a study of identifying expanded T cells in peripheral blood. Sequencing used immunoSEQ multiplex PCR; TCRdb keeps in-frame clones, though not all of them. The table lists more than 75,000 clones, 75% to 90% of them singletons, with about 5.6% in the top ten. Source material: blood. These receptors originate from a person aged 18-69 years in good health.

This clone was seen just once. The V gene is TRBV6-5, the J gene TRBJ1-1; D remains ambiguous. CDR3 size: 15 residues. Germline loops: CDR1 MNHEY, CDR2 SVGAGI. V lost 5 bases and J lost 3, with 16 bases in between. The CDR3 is CASSPVVGFYTEAFF. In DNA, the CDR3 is TGTGCCAGCAGTCCGGTTGTCGGGTTTTACACTGAAGCTTTCTTT.

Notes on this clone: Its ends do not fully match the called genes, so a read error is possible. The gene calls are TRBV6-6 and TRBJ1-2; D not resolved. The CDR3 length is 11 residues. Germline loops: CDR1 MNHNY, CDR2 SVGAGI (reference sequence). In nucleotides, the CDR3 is TGTGCCAGCAGCTACTTCATAGCCCGCACCTTC. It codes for CASSYFIARTF.

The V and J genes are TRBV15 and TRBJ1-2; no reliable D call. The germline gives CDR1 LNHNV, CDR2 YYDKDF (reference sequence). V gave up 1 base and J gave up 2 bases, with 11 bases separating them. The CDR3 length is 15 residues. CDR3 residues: CATSRGAEENYGYTF. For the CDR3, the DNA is TGTGCCACCAGCAGAGGCGCAGAAGAAAACTATGGCTACACCTTC.

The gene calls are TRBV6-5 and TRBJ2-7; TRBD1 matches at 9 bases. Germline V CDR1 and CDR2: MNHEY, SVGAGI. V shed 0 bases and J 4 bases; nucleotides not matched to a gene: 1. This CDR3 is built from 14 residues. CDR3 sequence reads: CASSYSGQGYEQYF. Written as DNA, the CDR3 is TGTGCCAGCAGTTACTCAGGACAGGGGTACGAGCAGTACTTC.

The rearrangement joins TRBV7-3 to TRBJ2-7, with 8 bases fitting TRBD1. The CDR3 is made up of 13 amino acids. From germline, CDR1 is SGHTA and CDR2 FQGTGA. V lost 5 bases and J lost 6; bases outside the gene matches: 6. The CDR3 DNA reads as TGTGCCAGCAGCCCTGGACAGGGAGGCGAGCAGTACTTC. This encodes CASSPGQGGEQYF.

CDR3 DNA sequence: TGTGCCAGCAGTTTCAGACTAGCGGGGGTAAGGACGCAGTATTTT. Its protein product is CASSFRLAGVRTQYF. The chain carries TRBV27 and TRBJ2-3; the match to TRBD2 covers 12 bases. CDR3 length: 15 amino acids. Germline trimming cut 3 bases from V and 9 bases from J; bases unmatched to any gene: 7. In germline, CDR1 is MNHEY, CDR2 SMNVEV (reference sequence).

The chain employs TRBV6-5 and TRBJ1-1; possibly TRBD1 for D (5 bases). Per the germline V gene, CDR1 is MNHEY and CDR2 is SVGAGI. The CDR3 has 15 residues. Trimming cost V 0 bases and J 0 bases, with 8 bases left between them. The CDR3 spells CASSYSGEMNTEAFF. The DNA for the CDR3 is TGTGCCAGCAGTTACTCGGGGGAGATGAACACTGAAGCTTTCTTT.

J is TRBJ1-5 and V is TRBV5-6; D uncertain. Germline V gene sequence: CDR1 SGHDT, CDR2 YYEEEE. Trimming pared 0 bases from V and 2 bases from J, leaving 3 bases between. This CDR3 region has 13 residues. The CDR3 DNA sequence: TGTGCCAGCAGCTTGGATGGCAATCAGCCCCAGCATTTT. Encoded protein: CASSLDGNQPQHF.

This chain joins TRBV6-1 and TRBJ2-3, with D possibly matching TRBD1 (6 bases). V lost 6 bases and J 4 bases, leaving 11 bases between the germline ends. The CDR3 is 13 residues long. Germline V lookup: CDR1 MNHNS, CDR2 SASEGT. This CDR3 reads CASRARGADTQYF. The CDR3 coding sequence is TGTGCCAGCAGAGCCAGGGGCGCAGATACGCAGTATTTT.